This T cell receptor beta chain was captured in a study of radiotherapy plus CTLA-4 blockade in lung cancer. Germline CDR1 SGHRS, CDR2 YFSETQ. The CDR3 is made up of 14 amino acids. Between the trimmed V and J ends, which lost 3 bases and 0 bases, there was a span of 4 bases. Profiling relied on immunoSEQ multiplex PCR, and the TCRdb table lists in-frame clones only, not all of them. Here the sample spans over 70,000 clones, around 88% being singletons. As for this clone: Its antigen is currently unknown.

Study results and caveats: The best prediction of response reportedly came from early blood T cell clone dynamics, with interferon-beta. Radiotherapy plus ipilimumab was followed by expansion in blood of tumor-derived TCR clones.

The clonotype comes from a human donor with non-small cell lung cancer who had a partial response to radiotherapy plus ipilimumab. The sample was peripheral blood, taken from a patient treated with radiotherapy plus ipilimumab. J is TRBJ2-6 and V is TRBV5-1; D is ambiguous. The CDR3 nucleotides are TGCGCCAGCAGCTCGAGCTCTGGGGCCAACGTCCTGACTTTC. Protein: CASSSSSGANVLTF. The full variable domain, completed using reference TRBV5-1 and TRBJ2-6, is KAGVTQTPRYLIKTRGQQVTLSCSPISGHRSVSWYQQTPGQGLQFLFEYFSETQRNKGNFPGRFSGRQFSNSRSEMNVSTLELGDSALYLCASSSSSGANVLTFGAGSRLTVL.